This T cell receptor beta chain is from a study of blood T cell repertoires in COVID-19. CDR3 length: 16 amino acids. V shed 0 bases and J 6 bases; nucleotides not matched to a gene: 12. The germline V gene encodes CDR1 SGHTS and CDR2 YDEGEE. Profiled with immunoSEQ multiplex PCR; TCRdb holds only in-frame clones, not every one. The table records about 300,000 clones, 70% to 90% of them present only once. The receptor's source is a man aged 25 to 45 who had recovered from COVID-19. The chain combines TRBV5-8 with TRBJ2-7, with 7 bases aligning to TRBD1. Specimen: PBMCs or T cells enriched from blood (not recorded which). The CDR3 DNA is TGTGCCAGCAGCTTGGAGGCGCAGGGGGTAAGAGTCGAGCAGTACTTC. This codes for CASSLEAQGVRVEQYF.